The rows below give T cell receptor beta chains drawn from one sample of a study of blood T cell repertoires in COVID-19. Some clones are missing from TCRdb's copy, which holds only in-frame ones; the method was immunoSEQ multiplex PCR. The sample lists roughly 250,000 clones, about 85% occurring once. The sequenced sample consisted of peripheral blood. Source of these receptors: a human donor with COVID-19, enrolled during active disease. The donor label of this sample is uncertain. Both conserved end residues are part of each CDR3. Each record gives: J gene, clone size, V gene, D gene, CDR3 DNA, CDR3 protein. D genes are given only for firm matches. Expanded clones get a size class; other rows say once, few or many, or leave the size out.

TRBJ1-4,-,TRBV9,-,TGTGCCAGCAGCGTAGACGGGGCGGGGGATGAAAAACTGTTTTTT,CASSVDGAGDEKLFF
TRBJ1-1,-,TRBV5-1,-,TGCGCCAGCAGCTGGGGCGGGGAGAACACTGAAGCTTTCTTT,CASSWGGENTEAFF
TRBJ1-2,once,TRBV19,-,TGTGCCAGTAGTCTCCCCGGGGGGACTAACTATGGCTACACCTTC,CASSLPGGTNYGYTF
TRBJ2-7,-,TRBV25-1,-,TGTGCCAGCAGTAAACGGGAAGCGGGTGGCTACGAGCAGTACTTC,CASSKREAGGYEQYF
TRBJ2-5,-,TRBV19,-,TGTGCCAGTAGTATAGTTGTTGGGGGCCAAGGTGGGCAGTACTTC,CASSIVVGGQGGQYF
TRBJ1-2,few,TRBV6-5,TRBD1,TGTGCCAGCAGGCGGGACAGGGTGGATGGCTACACCTTC,CASRRDRVDGYTF
TRBJ1-4,few,TRBV18,-,TGTGCCAGCTCACCCGGGGTTGAACGTGAAAAACTGTTTTTT,CASSPGVEREKLFF
TRBJ1-5,once,TRBV5-6,-,TGTGCCAGCAGCGTGGGAGGAGGGAGGCTGGATCAGCCCCAGCATTTT,CASSVGGGRLDQPQHF
TRBJ2-7,-,TRBV10-1,TRBD2,TGCGCCAGCAGTGAGCAGGCGGGAGTCCCCTACGAGCAGTACTTC,CASSEQAGVPYEQYF
TRBJ2-1,-,TRBV12-2,-,TGTGCAAGTCGCTTAGTAGAAGCGGGAGGACGCAATGAGCAGTTCTTC,CASRLVEAGGRNEQFF
TRBJ2-1,-,TRBV7-2,TRBD2,TGTGCCAGCAGCCCCCTAGCGGGGAGCTCCTACAATGAGCAGTTCTTC,CASSPLAGSSYNEQFF
TRBJ1-1,-,TRBV7-2,TRBD1,TGTGCCAGCAGCTCGAGACAGGGAAGTCGGGACACTGAAGCTTTCTTT,CASSSRQGSRDTEAFF
TRBJ2-7,-,TRBV24-1,TRBD1,TGTGCCACCATCACCGGGACAGGACGCTACGAGCAGTACTTC,CATITGTGRYEQYF
TRBJ1-4,-,TRBV5-1,TRBD1,TGCGCCAGCAGCTTTACAGGGGGCGCCGGGGAGGAAAAACTGTTTTTT,CASSFTGGAGEEKLFF
TRBJ1-2,-,TRBV5-1,TRBD1,TGCGCCAGCAGCTTGGAGTCAGGGGGTATCTATGGCCACACCTTC,CASSLESGGIYGHTF
TRBJ1-2,few,TRBV6-5,-,TGTGCCAGCAGTCAGAGCAGGGCTAGCGCCGGCTACACCTTC,CASSQSRASAGYTF
TRBJ1-5,-,TRBV10-3,-,TGTGCCATCAGTGAGTCGGCCGATCAGCCCCAGCATTTT,CAISESADQPQHF
TRBJ1-3,-,TRBV27,-,TGTGCCAGCAGTCCGCGGAGGAACTCTGGAAACACCATATATTTT,CASSPRRNSGNTIYF
TRBJ1-5,-,TRBV2,-,TGTGCCAGCAAGCTAGATAGGAATCAGCCCCAGCATTTT,CASKLDRNQPQHF
TRBJ2-5,-,TRBV6-5,TRBD1,TGTGCCAGCAGGCCTCAGGGGGCGGGCCAAGAGACCCAGTACTTC,CASRPQGAGQETQYF
TRBJ1-5,-,TRBV6-5,TRBD1,TGTGCCAGCAGCCCGGACAGGCTTAATCAGCCCCAGCATTTT,CASSPDRLNQPQHF
TRBJ2-7,-,TRBV28,-,TGTGCCAGCAGTTTTGGCGGCCCGGGCGAGCAGTACTTC,CASSFGGPGEQYF
TRBJ2-7,-,TRBV3-1/TRBV3-2,TRBD1,TGTGCCAGCAGCTCAAGACAGGGGGCACAATACGAGCAGTACTTC,CASSSRQGAQYEQYF
TRBJ2-7,-,TRBV11-2,-,TGTGCCAGCAGCTTAGTTCCTAGCGAAAGCTACGAGCAGTACTTC,CASSLVPSESYEQYF
TRBJ1-1,-,TRBV7-2,-,TGTGCCAGCAGCGTACAAGTCTCGGCTTTCTTT,CASSVQVSAFF
TRBJ1-5,-,TRBV20-1,-,TGCAGTGCTGGCAGAACGTCCCAGCATTTT,CSAGRTSQHF
TRBJ1-1,-,TRBV11-2,-,TGTGCCAGCAGCCCCCAGACAGTACAAGCTTTCTTT,CASSPQTVQAFF
TRBJ1-4,few,TRBV3-1/TRBV3-2,-,TGTGCCAGCAGCCAAGCCCCGGGGTTGACTAATGAAAAACTGTTTTTT,CASSQAPGLTNEKLFF
TRBJ1-5,-,TRBV5-4,TRBD1,TGTGCCAGCAGCGCGCGGACAGGGCCATTTTCTAGCAATCAGCCCCAGCATTTT,CASSARTGPFSSNQPQHF
TRBJ2-1,-,TRBV19,TRBD2,TGTGCCAGTAGTATTAGGACCGGGGGGTACAATGAGCAGTTCTTC,CASSIRTGGYNEQFF